This TCR beta chain derives from a study of human T cells and chemical hapten exposure. Trimming removed 6 bases at V and 4 bases at J, with 15 bases between. This CDR3 has 14 residues. This clonotype was seen repeatedly, ten times or more. Each CDR3 protein is one row after TCRdb ran MiXCR on the RACE reads. The sample has about 81,000 distinct CDR3 sequences, roughly 7.2% seen once. Time point described: patch test 1, 2 weeks after DPC sensitization. Treatment indicated: therapeutic diphenylcyclopropenone sensitization with weekly scalp DPC. The sample was whole blood, taken in connection with sensitization to the hapten diphenylcyclopropenone (DPC). The receptor's source is a woman aged 25 to 39 with alopecia areata. Some clones in this sample may be carry-over from other donors' samples. This chain joins TRBV12-3 or TRBV12-4 and TRBJ1-1, with D perhaps matching TRBD1 (5 bases). The CDR3: CASSPVGVGTEAFF. The CDR3 nucleotides are TGTGCCAGCAGCCCCGTGGGGGTAGGCACTGAAGCTTTCTTT.